This T cell receptor (beta chain) was identified during a study of blood T cell repertoires in COVID-19. Across the whole study: Samples taken during acute and convalescent COVID-19 were collected in the United States, Italy and Spain. T cells, B-cell-depleted T cells, or PBMCs provided the cDNA or gDNA that served as material.

Study processing details: Quantification of nucleated cells was approximated via reference gene primer amplification. The assay was immunoSEQ multiplex PCR, and TCRdb's table has in-frame clones only and misses some. V and J calls and clone size come straight from that table; D and trimming were deduced from the DNA. The data contain a few hundred thousand clones, 85% to 90% of them singletons. The germline CDR1 and CDR2 sequences are MNHEY and SVGEGT. V gave up 4 bases and J gave up 6 bases, with 22 bases separating them. This CDR3 is 16 amino acids long. This clone was detected once. The TCR originated in a man aged 55 to 69 with acute or convalescent COVID-19. What was sequenced was peripheral blood. The genes are TRBV6-2 or TRBV6-3 and TRBJ2-7; weak D call: TRBD2 (5 bases). As DNA, the CDR3 is TGTGCCAGCAGTTTCATCGGACGGACTCTCAGAGGCGAGCAGTACTTC. Translated: CASSFIGRTLRGEQYF.